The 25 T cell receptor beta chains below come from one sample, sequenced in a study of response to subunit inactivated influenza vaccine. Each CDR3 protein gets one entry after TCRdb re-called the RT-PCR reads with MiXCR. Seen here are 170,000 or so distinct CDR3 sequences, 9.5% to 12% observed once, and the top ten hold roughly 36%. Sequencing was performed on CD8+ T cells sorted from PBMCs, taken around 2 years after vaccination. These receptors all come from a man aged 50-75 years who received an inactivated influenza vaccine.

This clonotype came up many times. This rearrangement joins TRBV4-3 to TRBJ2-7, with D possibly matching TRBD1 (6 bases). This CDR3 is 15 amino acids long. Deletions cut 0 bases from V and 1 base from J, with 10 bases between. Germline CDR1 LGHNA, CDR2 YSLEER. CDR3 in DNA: TGCGCCAGCAGCCAAGATATCACAGGGTCCTACGAGCAGTACTTC. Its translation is CASSQDITGSYEQYF.

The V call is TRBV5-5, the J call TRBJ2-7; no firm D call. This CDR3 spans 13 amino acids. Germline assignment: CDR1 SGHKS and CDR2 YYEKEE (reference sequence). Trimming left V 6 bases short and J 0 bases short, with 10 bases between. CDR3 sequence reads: CASNQQSSYEQYF. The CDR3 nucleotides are TGTGCCAGCAACCAACAGAGCTCCTACGAGCAGTACTTC.

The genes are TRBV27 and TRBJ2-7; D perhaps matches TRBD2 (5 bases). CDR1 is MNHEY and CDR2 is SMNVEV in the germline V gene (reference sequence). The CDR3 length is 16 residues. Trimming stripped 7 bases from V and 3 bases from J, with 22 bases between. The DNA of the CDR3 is TGTGCCAGCAACCCAATCGGGCTTCCGGCGGGCTACGAGCAGTACTTC. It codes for CASNPIGLPAGYEQYF.

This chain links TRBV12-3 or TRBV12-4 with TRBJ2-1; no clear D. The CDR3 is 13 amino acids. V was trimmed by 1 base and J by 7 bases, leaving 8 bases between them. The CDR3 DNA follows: TGTGCCAGCAGTTTAGGGATAAGTAATGAGCAGTTCTTC. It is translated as CASSLGISNEQFF.

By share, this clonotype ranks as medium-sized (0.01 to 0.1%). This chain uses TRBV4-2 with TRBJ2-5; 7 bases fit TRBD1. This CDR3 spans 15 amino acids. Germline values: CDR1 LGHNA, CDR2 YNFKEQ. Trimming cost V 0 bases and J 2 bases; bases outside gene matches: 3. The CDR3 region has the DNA TGTGCCAGCAGCCAAGAGGGGACAGATCAAGAGACCCAGTACTTC. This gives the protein CASSQEGTDQETQYF.

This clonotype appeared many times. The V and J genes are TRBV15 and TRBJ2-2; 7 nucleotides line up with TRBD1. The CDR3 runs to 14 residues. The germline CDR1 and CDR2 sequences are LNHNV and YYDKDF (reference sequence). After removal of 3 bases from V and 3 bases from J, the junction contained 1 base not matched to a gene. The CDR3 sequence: CATSRQGDTGELFF. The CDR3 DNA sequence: TGTGCCACCAGCAGGCAGGGGGACACCGGGGAGCTGTTTTTT.

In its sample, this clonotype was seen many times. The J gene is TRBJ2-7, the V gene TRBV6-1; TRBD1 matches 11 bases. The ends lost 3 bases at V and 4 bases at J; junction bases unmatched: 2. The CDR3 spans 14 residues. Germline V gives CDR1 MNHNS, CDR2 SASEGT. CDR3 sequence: CASSEGQGEYEQYF. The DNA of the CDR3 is TGTGCCAGCAGTGAGGGACAGGGGGAGTACGAGCAGTACTTC.

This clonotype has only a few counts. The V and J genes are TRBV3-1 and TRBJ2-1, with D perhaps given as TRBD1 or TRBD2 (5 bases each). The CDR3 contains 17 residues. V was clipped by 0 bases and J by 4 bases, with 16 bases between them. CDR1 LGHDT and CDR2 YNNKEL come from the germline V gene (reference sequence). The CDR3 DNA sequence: TGTGCCAGCAGCCAAGATCGGGTAGGGACCTTGTACAATGAGCAGTTCTTC. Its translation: CASSQDRVGTLYNEQFF.

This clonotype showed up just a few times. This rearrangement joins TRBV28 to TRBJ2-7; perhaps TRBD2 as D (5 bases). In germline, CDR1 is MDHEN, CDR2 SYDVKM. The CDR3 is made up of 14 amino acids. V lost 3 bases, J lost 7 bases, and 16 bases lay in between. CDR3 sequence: CASSLSAGAREQYF. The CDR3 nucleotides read TGTGCCAGCAGTTTGAGCGCGGGCGCACGAGAGCAGTACTTC.

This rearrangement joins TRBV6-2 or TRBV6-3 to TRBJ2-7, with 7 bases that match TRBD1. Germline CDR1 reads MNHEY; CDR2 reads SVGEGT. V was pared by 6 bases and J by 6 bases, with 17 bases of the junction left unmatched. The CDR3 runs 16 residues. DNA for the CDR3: TGTGCCAGCAGCCCCCCTCACCCGACAGGGATGGCCGAGCAGTACTTC. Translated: CASSPPHPTGMAEQYF.

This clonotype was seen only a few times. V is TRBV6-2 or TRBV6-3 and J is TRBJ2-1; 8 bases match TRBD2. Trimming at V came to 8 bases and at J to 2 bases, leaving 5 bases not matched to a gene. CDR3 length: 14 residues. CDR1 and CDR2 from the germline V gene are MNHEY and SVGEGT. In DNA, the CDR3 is TGTGCCAGCGCCCGGGAGGGAGCCTACAATGAGCAGTTCTTC. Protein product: CASAREGAYNEQFF.

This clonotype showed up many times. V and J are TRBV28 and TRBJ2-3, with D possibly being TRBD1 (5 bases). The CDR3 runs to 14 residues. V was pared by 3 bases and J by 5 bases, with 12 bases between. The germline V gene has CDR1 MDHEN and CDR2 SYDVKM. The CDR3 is CASSLFQGKDTQYF. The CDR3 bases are TGTGCCAGCAGTTTGTTTCAGGGTAAAGATACGCAGTATTTT.

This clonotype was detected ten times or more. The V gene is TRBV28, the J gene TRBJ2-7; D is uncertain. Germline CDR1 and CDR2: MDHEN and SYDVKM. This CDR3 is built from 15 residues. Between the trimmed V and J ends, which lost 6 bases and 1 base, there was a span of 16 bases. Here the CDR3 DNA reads TGTGCCAGCAGCCTACTCCCGATGGATTCCTACGAGCAGTACTTC. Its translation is CASSLLPMDSYEQYF.

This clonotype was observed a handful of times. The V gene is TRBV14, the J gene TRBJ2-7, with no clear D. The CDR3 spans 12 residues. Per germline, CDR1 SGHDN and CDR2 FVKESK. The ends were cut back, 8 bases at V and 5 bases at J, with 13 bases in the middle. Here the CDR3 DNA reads TGTGCCAGCGGCCGCTCCTCGAACGAGCAGTACTTC. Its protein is CASGRSSNEQYF.

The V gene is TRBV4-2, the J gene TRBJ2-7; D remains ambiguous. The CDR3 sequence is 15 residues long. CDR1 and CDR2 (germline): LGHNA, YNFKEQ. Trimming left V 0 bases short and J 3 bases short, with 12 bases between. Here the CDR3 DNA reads TGTGCCAGCAGCCAAGAAGGGCTGGCTCTCTACGAGCAGTACTTC. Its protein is CASSQEGLALYEQYF.

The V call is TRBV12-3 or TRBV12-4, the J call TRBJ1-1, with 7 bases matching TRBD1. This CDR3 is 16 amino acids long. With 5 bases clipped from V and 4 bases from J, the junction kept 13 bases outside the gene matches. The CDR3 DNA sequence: TGTGCCAGCAGTCCGAGCGGACAGGTCTTGGGCACTGAAGCTTTCTTT. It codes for CASSPSGQVLGTEAFF.

The CDR3, as DNA: TGTGCCAGCAGTTACTCGAGGAGCTATGGCTACACCTTC. Protein sequence: CASSYSRSYGYTF. The chain links TRBV6-5 to TRBJ1-2; no firm D call. The CDR3 spans 13 residues. The V end lost 0 bases, the J end lost 4 bases, and 6 bases lay between the germline ends. Germline V gene lookup returns CDR1 MNHEY and CDR2 SVGAGI.

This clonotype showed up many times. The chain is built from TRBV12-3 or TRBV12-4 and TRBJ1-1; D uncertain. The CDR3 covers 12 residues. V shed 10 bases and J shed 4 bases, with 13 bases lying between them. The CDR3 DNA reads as TGTGCCACCCTTTTTGGGAGCACTGAAGCTTTCTTT. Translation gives CATLFGSTEAFF.

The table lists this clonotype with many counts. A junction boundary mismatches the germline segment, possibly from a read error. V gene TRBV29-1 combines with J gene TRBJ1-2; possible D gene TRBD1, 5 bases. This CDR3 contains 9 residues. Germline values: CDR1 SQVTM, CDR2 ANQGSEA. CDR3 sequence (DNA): TGCAGCGATGCGTTATGGGGGGACTTC. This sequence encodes CSDALWGDF. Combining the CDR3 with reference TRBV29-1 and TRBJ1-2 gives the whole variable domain SAVISQKPSRDICQRGTSLTIQCQVDSQVTMMFWYRQQPGQSLTLIATANQGSEATYESGFVIDKFPISRPNLTFSTLTVSNMSPEDSSIYLCSDALWGDFGSGTRLTVV.

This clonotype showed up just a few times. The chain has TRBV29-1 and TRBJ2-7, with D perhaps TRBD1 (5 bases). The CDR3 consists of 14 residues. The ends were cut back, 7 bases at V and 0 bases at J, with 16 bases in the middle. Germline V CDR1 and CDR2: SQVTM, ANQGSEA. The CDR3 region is CSALTARSSYEQYF. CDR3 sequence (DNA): TGCAGCGCTCTGACAGCCAGGAGCTCCTACGAGCAGTACTTC.

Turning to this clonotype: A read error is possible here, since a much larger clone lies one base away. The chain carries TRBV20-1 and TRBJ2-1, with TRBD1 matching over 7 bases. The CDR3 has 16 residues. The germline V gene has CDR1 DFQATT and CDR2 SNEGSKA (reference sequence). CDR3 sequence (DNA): TGCTGTGCTAGAGATCTTCTCCGGGACAGTTACAATGAGCAGTTCTTC. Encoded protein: CCARDLLRDSYNEQFF.

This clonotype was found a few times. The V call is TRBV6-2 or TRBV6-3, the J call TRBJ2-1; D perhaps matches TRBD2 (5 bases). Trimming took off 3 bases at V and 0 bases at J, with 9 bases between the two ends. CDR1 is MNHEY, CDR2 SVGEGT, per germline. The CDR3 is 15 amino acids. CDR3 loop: CASSYEGHSYNEQFF. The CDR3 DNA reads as TGTGCCAGCAGTTATGAGGGCCACTCCTACAATGAGCAGTTCTTC.

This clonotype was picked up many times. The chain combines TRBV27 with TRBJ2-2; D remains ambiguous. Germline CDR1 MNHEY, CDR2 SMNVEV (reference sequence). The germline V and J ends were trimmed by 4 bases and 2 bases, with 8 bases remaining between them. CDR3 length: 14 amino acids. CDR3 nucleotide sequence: TGTGCCAGCAGTTCAACAGATAACACCGGGGAGCTGTTTTTT. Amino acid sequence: CASSSTDNTGELFF.

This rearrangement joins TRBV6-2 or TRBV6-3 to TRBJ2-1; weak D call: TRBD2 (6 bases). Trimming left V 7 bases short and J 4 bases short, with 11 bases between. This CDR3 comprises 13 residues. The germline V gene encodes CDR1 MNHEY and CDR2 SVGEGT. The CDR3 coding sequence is TGTGCCAGCACCATAGCGGCTTACAATGAGCAGTTCTTC. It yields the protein CASTIAAYNEQFF.

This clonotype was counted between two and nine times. DNA for the CDR3: TGTGCCAGCAGCCTCAGGGAGACCTACGAGCAGTACTTC. Protein sequence: CASSLRETYEQYF. V is TRBV12-3 or TRBV12-4 and J is TRBJ2-7; D may be TRBD1 or TRBD2 (5 bases each). The CDR3 totals 13 residues. Trimming shortened V by 6 bases and J by 2 bases, and 11 bases separated the two germline ends.